This TCR beta chain was recorded in a study of tumor-infiltrating lymphocytes in primary liver carcinoma. Turning to the study itself: Productive TCRbeta read counts per sample ran from roughly 3.6 to 7.5 million and were similar across tissue types.

Germline CDR1 is SGHAT and CDR2 is FQNNGV. The CDR3 runs 16 residues. It was from approximately 20-30 mg of unsorted bulk tissue that RNA and DNA were co-extracted. A constant-region primer served to make TCR beta cDNA from about 500 ng total RNA. Amplification in three nested multiplex PCR rounds with slightly modified ARM-PCR gave rise to TCR beta libraries. Rounds one and two of PCR, each of about 10 cycles, were primed with TRBV1-TRBV30 forward primers and a C-beta reverse primer. One entry per CDR3 protein, called by TCRdb with MiXCR from the multiplex PCR reads. This table has 24,000 or so distinct CDR3 sequences, about 74% appearing once.

The sequenced material came from liver tumor tissue from sampling region 5. Subset specified: tumor region T5, tumor centre. The gene calls are TRBV11-2 and TRBJ2-2; 10 bases are a match to TRBD2. This TCR was recovered from a woman aged 25 to 39 with primary liver carcinoma and hepatitis B virus infection. As DNA, the CDR3 is TGTATCAGTAGCTCGACACGTAGCGGGAGGTCCGGGGAGCTGTTTTTT. Translated: CISSSTRSGRSGELFF.